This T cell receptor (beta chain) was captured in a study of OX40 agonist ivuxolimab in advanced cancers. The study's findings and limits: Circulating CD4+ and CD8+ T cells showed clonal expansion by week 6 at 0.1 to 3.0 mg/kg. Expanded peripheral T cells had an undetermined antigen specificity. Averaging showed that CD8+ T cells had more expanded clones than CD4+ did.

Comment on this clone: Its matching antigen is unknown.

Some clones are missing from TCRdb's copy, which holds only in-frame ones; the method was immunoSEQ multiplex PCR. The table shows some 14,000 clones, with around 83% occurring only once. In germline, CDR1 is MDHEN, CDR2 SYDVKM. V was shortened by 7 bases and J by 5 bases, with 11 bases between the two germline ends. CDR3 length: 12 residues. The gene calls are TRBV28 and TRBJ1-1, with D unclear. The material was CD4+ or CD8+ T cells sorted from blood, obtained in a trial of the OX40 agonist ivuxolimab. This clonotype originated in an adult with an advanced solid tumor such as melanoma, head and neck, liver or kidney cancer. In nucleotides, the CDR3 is TGTGCCAGCATCCCTCCGGGAACTGAAGCTTTCTTT. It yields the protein CASIPPGTEAFF.